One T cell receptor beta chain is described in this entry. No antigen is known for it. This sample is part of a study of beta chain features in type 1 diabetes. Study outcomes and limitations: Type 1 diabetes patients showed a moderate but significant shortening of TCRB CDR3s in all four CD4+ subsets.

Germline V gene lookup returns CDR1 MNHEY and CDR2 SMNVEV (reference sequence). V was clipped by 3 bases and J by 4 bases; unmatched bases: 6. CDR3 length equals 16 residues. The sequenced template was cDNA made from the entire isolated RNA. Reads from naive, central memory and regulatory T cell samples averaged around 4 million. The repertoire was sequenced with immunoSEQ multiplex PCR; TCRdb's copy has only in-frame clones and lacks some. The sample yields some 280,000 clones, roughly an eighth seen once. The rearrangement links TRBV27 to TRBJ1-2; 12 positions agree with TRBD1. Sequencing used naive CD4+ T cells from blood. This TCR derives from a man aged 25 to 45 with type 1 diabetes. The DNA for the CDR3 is TGTGCCAGCAGTTTGAAGGGACAGGGGGCTCTCTATGGCTACACCTTC. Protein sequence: CASSLKGQGALYGYTF.